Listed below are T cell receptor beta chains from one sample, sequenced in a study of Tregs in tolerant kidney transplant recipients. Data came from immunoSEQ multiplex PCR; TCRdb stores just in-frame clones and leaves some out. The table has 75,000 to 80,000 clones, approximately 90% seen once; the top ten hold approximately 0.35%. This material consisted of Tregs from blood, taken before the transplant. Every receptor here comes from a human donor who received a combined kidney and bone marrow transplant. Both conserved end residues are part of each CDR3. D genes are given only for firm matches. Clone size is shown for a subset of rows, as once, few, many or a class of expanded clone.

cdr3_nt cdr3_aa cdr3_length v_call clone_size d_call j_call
TGTGCCAGCCGCCCGGGACTAAACACAGATACGCAGTATTTT CASRPGLNTDTQYF 14 TRBV9 once TRBD2 TRBJ2-3
TGTGCCAGCAGCCGACAGTACTACTATGGCTACACCTTC CASSRQYYYGYTF 13 TRBV2 NA NA TRBJ1-2
TGTGCCAGCAGTACACTTTCAGGGGGCGGCTATGGCTACACCTTC CASSTLSGGGYGYTF 15 TRBV6-6 NA TRBD1 TRBJ1-2
TGCGCCAGCAGCACCGGGACTAGCGGGAGTACAGATACGCAGTATTTT CASSTGTSGSTDTQYF 16 TRBV5-1 NA TRBD2 TRBJ2-3
TGTGCCAGCAGCCCCGCGCGGGGTTCGGCCGGGGAGCTGTTTTTT CASSPARGSAGELFF 15 TRBV7-2 once NA TRBJ2-2
TGTGCCAGCAGCTTGTTGTTTCTTGGACTAGCGGGGGAACAAGAGACCCAGTACTTC CASSLLFLGLAGEQETQYF 19 TRBV5-4 NA TRBD2 TRBJ2-5
TGTGCCAGCAGCCCCCGGACAGGGTGGGATGAGCAGTTCTTC CASSPRTGWDEQFF 14 TRBV11-2 NA TRBD1 TRBJ2-1
TGTGCCAGCAGGAGGGGGCAGCCCCAGCATTTT CASRRGQPQHF 11 TRBV2 NA NA TRBJ1-5
TGTGCCAGCAGCCTCCCCACGGGACTAGCGGGAGTGGCAGATACGCAGTATTTT CASSLPTGLAGVADTQYF 18 TRBV4-2 once TRBD2 TRBJ2-3
TGTGCCAGCAGACCGATACAGGGTTTTTCCCACGAGCAGTACTTC CASRPIQGFSHEQYF 15 TRBV11-2 once NA TRBJ2-7
TGCGCCAGCAGCCAAGACTGGACAGGGGAAAGTTTTGGCTACACCTTC CASSQDWTGESFGYTF 16 TRBV4-3 NA TRBD1 TRBJ1-2
TGTGCCAGCAGTTCAACAGGGTTCACTGAAGCTTTCTTT CASSSTGFTEAFF 13 TRBV2 NA NA TRBJ1-1
TGTGCCAGCAGCCCCCCCCCTACGTCGGACAGCCAGTATTTT CASSPPPTSDSQYF 14 TRBV11-2 NA NA TRBJ2-3
TGTGCCAGTAGTATAACTTGGGCTAGTCGGCAGTTCTTC CASSITWASRQFF 13 TRBV19 NA NA TRBJ2-1
TGCGCCAGCAGTGAAGGTCTAGCGGGAGCAGATACGCAGTATTTT CASSEGLAGADTQYF 15 TRBV10-2 NA TRBD2 TRBJ2-3
TGTGCCTGGAGCCGCGGGGAGACGAAGCAGTTCTTC CAWSRGETKQFF 12 TRBV30 NA NA TRBJ2-1
TGTGCCAGCAGTTCCAGGGGCGAGCAGTACTTC CASSSRGEQYF 11 TRBV6-1 once NA TRBJ2-7
TGTGCCAGCAGTCACTCACGAAGGACGGACCATAACACCGGGGAGCTGTTTTTT CASSHSRRTDHNTGELFF 18 TRBV2 few NA TRBJ2-2
TGCAGCAGCGTTGGGGCCCGGGGGAGCTCCTACAATGAGCAGTTCTTC CSSVGARGSSYNEQFF 16 TRBV29-1 NA NA TRBJ2-1
TGTGCCAGCAGGGGACAGTCCCATAGCAATCAGCCCCAGCATTTT CASRGQSHSNQPQHF 15 TRBV2 NA TRBD1 TRBJ1-5
TGTGCCAGCAGCCAGAACAGGGCTGGCGGCTACACCTTC CASSQNRAGGYTF 13 TRBV14 NA NA TRBJ1-2
TGTGCCAGCAGTCCTGACAGCAAACCCCCAGAGACCCAGTACTTC CASSPDSKPPETQYF 15 TRBV6-1 NA NA TRBJ2-5
TGTGCCAGCAGTTACTCGCGTGGACAAGGGTACGGCTACACCTTC CASSYSRGQGYGYTF 15 TRBV6-5 NA NA TRBJ1-2
TGCGCCAGCAGCCCATCACAAGAGACCCAGTACTTC CASSPSQETQYF 12 TRBV5-1 NA NA TRBJ2-5
TGTGCCAGCAGCCCGCGGTTTGAGCAGTTCTTC CASSPRFEQFF 11 TRBV6-6 NA NA TRBJ2-1
TGTGCCAGCAGCTTAACTACTTTCATTTCTCGGGATACGCAGTATTTT CASSLTTFISRDTQYF 16 TRBV7-2 NA NA TRBJ2-3
TGCGCCAGCAGCTTAGCAGATACGCAGTATTTT CASSLADTQYF 11 TRBV5-1 few NA TRBJ2-3
TGCGCCAGCAGCTTGGCCGGTGGGGTTACCTACGAGCAGTACTTC CASSLAGGVTYEQYF 15 TRBV5-1 NA NA TRBJ2-7
TGTGCCAGCAGCTTAGATCCGCCGACAAGGCCTAGCCTACCCCTCCACTTT CASSLDPPTRPSLPLHF 17 TRBV11-2 NA NA TRBJ1-6
TGCGCCAGCAGCCTCCGCCCCGGGTCCGCGGGGGAGCAGTACTTC CASSLRPGSAGEQYF 15 TRBV5-1 NA NA TRBJ2-7
TGTGCCAGCAGCCTGGGGACAACCTACGAGCAGTACTTC CASSLGTTYEQYF 13 TRBV11-2 NA NA TRBJ2-7
TGTGCCAGCAGCCCGAGCGAAACCTACGAGCAGTACTTC CASSPSETYEQYF 13 TRBV5-4 NA NA TRBJ2-7
TGTGCCAGCACCGTTACAGGACAGGGGAATGAAAAACTGTTTTTT CASTVTGQGNEKLFF 15 TRBV5-5 NA TRBD1 TRBJ1-4
TGCGCCAGCAGCCAAGTTATATTAGAGGGGCGGGCCAAGGGGTATACGCAGTATTTT CASSQVILEGRAKGYTQYF 19 TRBV4-3 NA NA TRBJ2-3
TGTGCCAGCAGCCACGACACTAGCGGATACTACAATGAGCAGTTCTTC CASSHDTSGYYNEQFF 16 TRBV6-6 NA TRBD2 TRBJ2-1